The subject of this entry is one T cell receptor beta chain. Antigen unknown. After removal of 4 bases from V and 8 bases from J, the junction contained 2 bases not matched to a gene. This CDR3 is 13 amino acids long. CDR1 and CDR2 from the germline V gene are LNHDA and SQIVND (reference sequence). Here immunoSEQ multiplex PCR was the method, and the copy in TCRdb shows in-frame clones only, minus some. The sample consists of roughly 58,000 clones, approximately 80% of them appearing once. This sample is part of a study of OX40 agonist ivuxolimab in advanced cancers. Study summary: Mean age approximately 66 years, range roughly 23 to 79; 82.7% male.

General study findings and limits: Expanded clones tended on average to be more numerous among CD8+ T cells than CD4+.

The V gene is TRBV19, the J gene TRBJ2-4; 10 nucleotides agree with TRBD1. The starting material was CD4+ or CD8+ T cells sorted from blood, obtained in a trial of the OX40 agonist ivuxolimab. The sequence derives from an adult with an advanced solid tumor such as melanoma, head and neck, liver or kidney cancer. DNA for the CDR3: TGTGCCAGTAGTAGACAGGGGGCGGACATTCAGTACTTC. Residues: CASSRQGADIQYF. The complete variable domain, with remaining parts taken from reference TRBV19 and TRBJ2-4, reads DGGITQSPKYLFRKEGQNVTLSCEQNLNHDAMYWYRQDPGQGLRLIYYSQIVNDFQKGDIAEGYSVSREKKESFPLTVTSAQKNPTAFYLCASSRQGADIQYFGAGTRLSVL.